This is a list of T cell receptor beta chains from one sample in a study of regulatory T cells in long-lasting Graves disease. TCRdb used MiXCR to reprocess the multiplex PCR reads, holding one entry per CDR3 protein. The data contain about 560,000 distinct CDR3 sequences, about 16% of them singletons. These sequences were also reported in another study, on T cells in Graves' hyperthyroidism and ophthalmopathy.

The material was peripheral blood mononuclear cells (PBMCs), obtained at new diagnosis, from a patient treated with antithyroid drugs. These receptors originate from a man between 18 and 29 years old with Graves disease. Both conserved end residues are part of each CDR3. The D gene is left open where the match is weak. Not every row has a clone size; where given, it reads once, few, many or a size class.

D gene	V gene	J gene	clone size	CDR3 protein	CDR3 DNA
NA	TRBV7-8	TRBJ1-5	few	CASSPVSGGLQPQHF	TGTGCCAGCAGCCCGGTTTCGGGGGGCTTGCAGCCCCAGCATTTT
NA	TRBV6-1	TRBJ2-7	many	CASSHGRAPYEQYF	TGTGCCAGCAGTCATGGTCGGGCGCCCTACGAGCAGTACTTC
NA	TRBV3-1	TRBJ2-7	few	CASSQVKAGEQYF	TGTGCCAGCAGCCAAGTCAAGGCGGGCGAGCAGTACTTC
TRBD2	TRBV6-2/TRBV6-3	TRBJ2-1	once	CASSYGTSGNYNEQSF	TGTGCCAGCAGTTACGGGACTAGCGGGAATTACAATGAGCAGTCCTTC
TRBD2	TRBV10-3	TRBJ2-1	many	CAISDLGKRDSEQFF	TGTGCCATCAGTGACCTAGGGAAGCGGGATAGCGAGCAGTTCTTC
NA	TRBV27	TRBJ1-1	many	CASNRAGGAFF	TGTGCCAGCAACAGGGCTGGGGGAGCTTTCTTT
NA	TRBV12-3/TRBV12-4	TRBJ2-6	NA	CASSFSLLAGSSGANVLTF	TGTGCCAGCAGTTTTTCGCTTCTGGCCGGTAGCTCTGGGGCCAACGTCCTGACTTTC
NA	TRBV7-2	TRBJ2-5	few	CASSSSGWYQETQYF	TGTGCCAGCAGCTCCTCGGGTTGGTACCAAGAGACCCAGTACTTC
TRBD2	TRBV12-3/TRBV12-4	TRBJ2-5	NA	CASGTRLADQETLYF	TGTGCCAGCGGCACAAGACTAGCGGACCAAGAGACCCTGTACTTC
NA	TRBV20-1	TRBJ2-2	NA	CSARVAHTPYNTGELFF	TGCAGTGCTAGAGTGGCCCACACTCCGTATAACACCGGGGAGCTGTTTTTT
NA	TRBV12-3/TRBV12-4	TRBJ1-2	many	CASYPTGGASRDGYTF	TGTGCCAGCTACCCCACTGGGGGGGCCTCGCGAGATGGCTACACCTTC
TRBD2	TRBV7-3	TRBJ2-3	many	CASSSTSGREVGGLVSDTQYF	TGTGCCAGCAGCTCTACCTCCGGTAGGGAGGTCGGGGGACTAGTGTCAGATACGCAGTATTTT
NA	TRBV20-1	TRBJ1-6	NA	CSAKDSSYNSPPHF	TGCAGTGCTAAGGACAGCTCCTATAATTCACCCCCCCACTTT
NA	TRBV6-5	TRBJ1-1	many	CASSYSRGDTEAFF	TGTGCCAGCAGTTACTCGAGAGGGGACACTGAAGCTTTCTTT
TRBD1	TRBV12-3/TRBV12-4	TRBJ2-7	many	CASSLFRGSPYEQYF	TGTGCCAGCAGTTTATTCAGGGGGTCTCCGTACGAGCAGTACTTC
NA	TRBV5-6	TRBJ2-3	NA	CASSPEDGTDTQYF	TGTGCCAGCAGCCCTGAGGACGGCACAGATACGCAGTATTTT
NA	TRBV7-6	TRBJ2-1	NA	CASSRGRVLYNEQFF	TGTGCCAGCAGCCGAGGCCGGGTCCTTTACAATGAGCAGTTCTTC
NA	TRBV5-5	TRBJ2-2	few	CASSFWGTNTGELFF	TGTGCCAGCAGCTTCTGGGGTACGAACACCGGGGAGCTGTTTTTT
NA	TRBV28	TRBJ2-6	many	CASRSPTWTSGANVLTF	TGTGCCAGCAGGTCCCCTACTTGGACCTCTGGGGCCAACGTCCTGACTTTC
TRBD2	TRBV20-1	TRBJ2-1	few	CSARGTSGRMNEQFF	TGCAGTGCTAGAGGGACTAGCGGGAGGATGAATGAGCAGTTCTTC
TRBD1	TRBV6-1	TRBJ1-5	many	CASHRTGDGNQPQHF	TGTGCCAGCCACCGAACAGGGGACGGCAATCAGCCCCAGCATTTT
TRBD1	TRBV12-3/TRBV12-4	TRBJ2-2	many	CASSWTGEAGELFF	TGTGCCAGCAGTTGGACAGGGGAAGCCGGGGAGCTGTTTTTT
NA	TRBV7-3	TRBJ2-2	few	CASRSSHGSTGELFF	TGTGCCAGCAGGTCTAGCCACGGGAGCACCGGGGAGCTGTTTTTT
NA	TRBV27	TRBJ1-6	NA	CASSLWLGAETNSPLHF	TGTGCCAGCAGTTTATGGCTGGGGGCCGAGACAAATTCACCCCTCCACTTT
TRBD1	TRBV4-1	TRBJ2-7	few	CASSQDSTGGGEQYF	TGCGCCAGCAGCCAAGATTCGACAGGGGGAGGGGAGCAGTACTTC
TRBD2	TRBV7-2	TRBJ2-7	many	CASSLREGAYEQYF	TGTGCCAGCAGCTTAAGGGAGGGAGCTTACGAGCAGTACTTC